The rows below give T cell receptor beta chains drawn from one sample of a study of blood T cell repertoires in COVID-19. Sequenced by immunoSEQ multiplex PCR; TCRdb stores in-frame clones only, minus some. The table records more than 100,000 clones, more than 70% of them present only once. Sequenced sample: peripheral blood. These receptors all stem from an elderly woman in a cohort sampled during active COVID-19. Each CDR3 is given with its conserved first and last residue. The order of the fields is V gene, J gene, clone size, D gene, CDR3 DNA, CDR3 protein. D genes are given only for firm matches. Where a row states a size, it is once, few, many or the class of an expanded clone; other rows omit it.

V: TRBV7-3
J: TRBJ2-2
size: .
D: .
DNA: TGTGCCAGCAGCTTATTAGAGGGGGTCGGGGAGCTGTTTTTT
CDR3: CASSLLEGVGELFF

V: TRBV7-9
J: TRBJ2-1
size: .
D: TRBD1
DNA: TGTGCCAGCAGCCCTGGACAGGGGGGGAACAATGAGCAGTTCTTC
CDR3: CASSPGQGGNNEQFF

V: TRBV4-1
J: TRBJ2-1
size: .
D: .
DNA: TGCGCCAGCAGCCAAGTGCCAGACTCCTACAATGAGCAGTTCTTC
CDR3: CASSQVPDSYNEQFF

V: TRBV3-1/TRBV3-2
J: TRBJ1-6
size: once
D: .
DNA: TGTGCCAGCAGCCAAGGTCGGTCCTTTTCACCCCTCCACTTT
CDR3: CASSQGRSFSPLHF

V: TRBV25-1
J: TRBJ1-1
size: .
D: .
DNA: TGTGCCAGCAGTGTCCCTGGGGGGGAAACTGAAGCTTTCTTT
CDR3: CASSVPGGETEAFF

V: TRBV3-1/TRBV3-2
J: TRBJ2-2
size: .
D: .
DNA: TGTGCCAGCAGCCCCTCGACTGGCAACACCGGGGAGCTGTTTTTT
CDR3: CASSPSTGNTGELFF

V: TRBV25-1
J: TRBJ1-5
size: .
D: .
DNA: TGTGCCAGCAGTGATTCAGGGTTCGGTCAGCCCCAGCATTTT
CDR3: CASSDSGFGQPQHF

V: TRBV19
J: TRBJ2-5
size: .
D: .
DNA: TGTGCCAGTAGTATGGGCAGGGCGCAGACCCAGTACTTC
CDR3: CASSMGRAQTQYF

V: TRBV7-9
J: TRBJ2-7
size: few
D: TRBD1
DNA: TGTGCCAGCAGTACAGGGACAGACTACGAGCAGTACTTC
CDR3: CASSTGTDYEQYF

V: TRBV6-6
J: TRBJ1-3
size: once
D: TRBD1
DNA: TGTGCCAGCAGGACAGGGCACTCTGGAAACACCATATATTTT
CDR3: CASRTGHSGNTIYF

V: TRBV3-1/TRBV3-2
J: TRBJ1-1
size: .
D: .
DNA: TGTGCCAGCAGCCCCGCGGGGCCCACTGAAGCTTTCTTT
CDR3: CASSPAGPTEAFF

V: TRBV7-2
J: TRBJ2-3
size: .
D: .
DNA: TGTGCCAGCAGCCCACCGGACTGGGCAGATACGCAGTATTTT
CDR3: CASSPPDWADTQYF